The text below deals with one TCR beta chain. Trimming cost V 4 bases and J 6 bases; bases outside gene matches: 6. This CDR3 has 14 amino acids. Germline V lookup: CDR1 SGHRS, CDR2 YFSETQ. These data are taken from a study of shared T cell receptors in the human thymus. Produced via immunoSEQ multiplex PCR; TCRdb's table is partial and in-frame only. Of 650,000 to 950,000 clones in the sample, approximately 85% are singletons; the top ten hold roughly 0.01%. The same data also went into a second study, on human thymus T cells. That work contributes: Infants served as donors; they were healthy and Finnish and were having corrective surgery for congenital heart defects. It was from resections taken during corrective heart surgery that the thymus tissue came. Across thymic and blood repertoires, the usage of V and J genes appeared to be biased.

Sequenced sample: thymocytes. The V and J genes are TRBV5-1 and TRBJ2-5, with 10 positions matching TRBD2. The receptor was derived from a girl under two years old with a congenital heart defect. The CDR3, as DNA: TGCGCCAGCAGCGTAGGGACTAGCGAAAAGACCCAGTACTTC. Its translation: CASSVGTSEKTQYF.